This TCR beta chain appears in the sequencing data of a study of Graves' ophthalmopathy and Graves' hyperthyroidism. As for the study in general: Peripheral blood collection took place at initial diagnosis, before any treatment.

Newly diagnosed, the hyperthyroidism patients had under 2 months' duration and were aged 18 to 65. Patients were diagnosed from clinical symptoms, serum thyroxine, TRAb, thyroid ultrasound and orbital computed tomography. The PBMC fraction was derived from around 10 ml of fresh peripheral blood. Germline CDR1 reads MNHNS; CDR2 reads SASEGT. The CDR3 spans 14 residues. V lost 3 bases and J 14 bases, leaving 17 bases between the germline ends. Many counts were recorded for this clonotype. Transcripts of RNA were the source for amplifying TCR beta CDR3 regions. The first round was an RT-PCR with HTBI primers, and the second round was a multiplex PCR. Using its own MiXCR run on the multiplex PCR reads, TCRdb lists one record per CDR3 protein. The data show some 380,000 distinct CDR3 sequences, with approximately 15% seen just once and 5.5% to 8% held by the top ten.

Material: peripheral blood. The chain is built from TRBV6-1 and TRBJ1-6, with D possibly TRBD1 on 5 matching bases. The TCR was taken from a woman younger than 30 with stable Graves' hyperthyroidism. The CDR3 spells CASSETATPPTLHF. In DNA form, the CDR3 reads TGTGCCAGCAGTGAGACAGCTACTCCCCCCACCCTCCACTTT.